This T cell receptor beta chain was captured by sequencing in a study of cytomegalovirus exposure and HLA in healthy donors. Study-level results: Trimming of TCR beta V- and J-genes showed a link, identified in a later analysis, to a missense DCLRE1C variant. A later analysis associated some 16,000 TCR beta sequences with HLA alleles at a 0.05 false discovery rate. The only immune exposure information that was available was CMV serostatus. The authors enumerated 150 to 200 TCR beta chains as linked to cytomegalovirus.

In the case of this clone: Its target is not known.

This PCR relied on a set of 60 Vbeta primers and 13 Jbeta primers. The data were produced by immunoSEQ multiplex PCR, yet TCRdb's version contains in-frame clones alone and is incomplete. The table lists tens of thousands of clones, 75% to 90% of them singletons. The CDR3 totals 18 residues. Trimming cost V 2 bases and J 0 bases; bases outside gene matches: 13. The V gene's germline CDR1 is MDHEN and CDR2 SYDVKM. The receptor was isolated from a woman aged 25 to 39 in good health and CMV-seropositive. The sequenced sample consisted of PBMCs. This chain uses TRBV28 with TRBJ2-7, with 7 bases aligning to TRBD2. The CDR3 sequence: CASSLPQGSGVLSYEQYF. In DNA, the CDR3 is TGTGCCAGCAGTTTACCTCAAGGGAGCGGGGTTCTCTCCTACGAGCAGTACTTC.